The 26 T cell receptor beta chains in this list originate from one sample, sequenced in a study of identical twins. TCRdb re-analysed the 5' RACE reads in MiXCR, keeping a single row per CDR3 protein. The sample has a few hundred thousand distinct CDR3 sequences, about 8.9% seen once; the top ten hold 2.1%. These same records also appear under a second study, on yellow fever vaccine responses in identical twins.

Input material: memory (CD45RO+) T cells sorted from blood. These receptors all come from a woman aged 18-30 years in good health.

There are many counts of this clonotype. Here the CDR3 DNA reads TGTGCCAGCAGCGCTTCACAGGGTTACGAGCAGTACTTC. Protein product: CASSASQGYEQYF. The chain combines TRBV7-3 with TRBJ2-7, with D possibly matching TRBD1 (6 bases). Between the trimmed V and J ends, which lost 5 bases and 4 bases, there was a span of 12 bases. The germline gives CDR1 SGHTA, CDR2 FQGTGA. This CDR3 comprises 13 residues.

This clonotype was seen only a few times. The genes are TRBV6-1 and TRBJ2-1; 7 bases are shared with TRBD2. The CDR3 runs 15 residues. From germline, CDR1 is MNHNS and CDR2 SASEGT. Trimming took 3 bases from V and 4 from J; bases not matched to a gene: 6. The CDR3 loop is CASSDPLARYNEQFF. The CDR3 region has the DNA TGTGCCAGCAGTGACCCACTAGCGAGGTACAATGAGCAGTTCTTC.

This sequence joins TRBV20-1 and TRBJ2-5; 14 bases fit TRBD2. The V segment lost 3 bases and the J segment 4 bases; nucleotides outside the gene matches: 4. Germline V gene sequence: CDR1 DFQATT, CDR2 SNEGSKA (reference sequence). CDR3 length equals 15 residues. CDR3 nucleotides: TGCAGTGCTAGCGTGGGGACTAGCGGGAGAGAGACCCAGTACTTC. Translating it yields CSASVGTSGRETQYF.

This clonotype was recorded a few times. V usage is TRBV11-3 and J usage is TRBJ1-1, with 7 bases lining up with TRBD1. The V gene's germline CDR1 is SGHNT and CDR2 YENEEA. The junction had 2 bases not matched to a gene; V was cut back by 6 bases and J by 1 base. The CDR3 is made up of 13 amino acids. The CDR3 DNA reads TGTGCCAGCAGGGGGACAGAGAACACTGAAGCTTTCTTT. Its translation: CASRGTENTEAFF.

In its sample, this clonotype was seen many times. The chain couples TRBV6-5 to TRBJ1-5, with 8 bases identical to TRBD1. Germline V CDR1 and CDR2: MNHEY, SVGAGI. V dropped 4 bases and J dropped 2; count of bases not matched to a gene: 7. This CDR3 contains 16 residues. The chain's CDR3 is CASSSPDREGNQPQHF. The CDR3, as DNA: TGTGCCAGCAGTTCCCCGGACAGGGAGGGCAATCAGCCCCAGCATTTT.

To note about this clonotype: At one end, the junction sequence differs from germline, possibly due to a read error. The chain has TRBV27 and TRBJ2-7; tentative D call: TRBD2 (5 bases). Germline V CDR1 and CDR2: MNHEY, SMNVEV (reference sequence). This CDR3 has 16 residues. The CDR3 spells CASSLGGLGGFYGQYF. The CDR3 coding sequence is TGTGCCAGCAGCCTTGGCGGGTTGGGCGGGTTTTACGGGCAGTACTTC.

The chain employs TRBV3-1 and TRBJ1-4; D remains unclear. V was cut by 1 base and J by 5 bases, with 11 bases left in between. In germline, CDR1 is LGHDT, CDR2 YNNKEL (reference sequence). This CDR3 is 15 amino acids long. This CDR3 is CASSQGGGRNEKLFF. The CDR3, as DNA: TGTGCCAGCAGCCAAGGTGGTGGACGGAATGAAAAACTGTTTTTT. The complete variable domain, with remaining parts taken from reference TRBV3-1 and TRBJ1-4, reads DTAVSQTPKYLVTQMGNDKSIKCEQNLGHDTMYWYKQDSKKFLKIMFSYNNKELIINETVPNRFSPKSPDKAHLNLHINSLELGDSAVYFCASSQGGGRNEKLFFGSGTQLSVL.

The CDR3 here is CASSEGTRTGRSTGELFF. The CDR3 DNA sequence: TGTGCCAGCAGTGAAGGGACCAGGACAGGGCGTTCTACCGGGGAGCTGTTTTTT. The chain carries TRBV2 and TRBJ2-2; 8 bases line up with TRBD1. This CDR3 is 18 amino acids long. From germline, CDR1 is SNHLY and CDR2 FYNNEI. The ends lost 1 base at V and 5 bases at J; junction bases unmatched: 12.

This clonotype was seen at least ten times. The chain links TRBV6-1 to TRBJ2-6; the match to TRBD1 covers 9 bases. The V gene end was trimmed by 6 bases and the J gene end by 4 bases; junction bases not matched to a gene: 16. Germline loops: CDR1 MNHNS, CDR2 SASEGT. The CDR3 is 19 residues long. The CDR3 loop is CASRPLTGQGLFGANVLTF. The CDR3, as DNA: TGTGCCAGCAGGCCACTTACTGGACAGGGGTTATTCGGGGCCAACGTCCTGACTTTC.

This clonotype has a count of ten or more. J is TRBJ2-1 and V is TRBV27; D is unclear. Trimming stripped 2 bases from V and 2 bases from J, with 10 bases between. Looked up from germline, CDR1 is MNHEY and CDR2 is SMNVEV (reference sequence). This CDR3 comprises 15 residues. The CDR3: CASSLTALPYNEQFF. Written as DNA, the CDR3 is TGTGCCAGCAGTTTAACAGCGTTACCCTACAATGAGCAGTTCTTC.

V usage is TRBV6-5 and J usage is TRBJ2-5; 11 nucleotides line up with TRBD2. The J segment lost 5 bases and the V segment lost 4 bases, leaving 9 bases of the junction unmatched. The CDR3 length is 16 residues. Germline V gene lookup returns CDR1 MNHEY and CDR2 SVGAGI. The CDR3 DNA follows: TGTGCCAGCAGTTGGGGTAGCGGGAGGGGTCGGGAGACCCAGTACTTC. It codes for CASSWGSGRGRETQYF.

The gene calls are TRBV29-1 and TRBJ2-2, with 8 bases fitting TRBD1. V gave up 7 bases and J gave up 1 base; unmatched junction bases: 2. The CDR3 loop spans 13 amino acids. Germline lookup yields CDR1 SQVTM and CDR2 ANQGSEA. The CDR3: CSADRENTGELFF. As DNA, the CDR3 is TGCAGCGCGGACAGGGAGAACACCGGGGAGCTGTTTTTT.

This clonotype was counted a few times. The V gene is TRBV20-1, the J gene TRBJ1-6; 8 nucleotides agree with TRBD1. Germline assignment: CDR1 DFQATT and CDR2 SNEGSKA (reference sequence). This CDR3 region has 14 residues. V gave up 1 base and J gave up 7 bases; unmatched junction bases: 3. CDR3 sequence reads: CSARVTGGNSPLHF. CDR3 nucleotides: TGCAGTGCTAGAGTTACAGGGGGGAATTCACCCCTCCACTTT.

This clonotype appeared many times. The chain carries TRBV5-1 and TRBJ2-2; TRBD2 aligns across 7 bases. J was trimmed by 5 bases and V by 4 bases; bases with no gene match: 14. The germline CDR1 and CDR2 sequences are SGHRS and YFSETQ. The CDR3 runs to 17 residues. Written as DNA, the CDR3 is TGCGCCAGCAGCCCCCAGGTTGGGGGGGGAGGAACCGGGGAGCTGTTTTTT. Protein: CASSPQVGGGGTGELFF.

This clonotype has a count of ten or more. V and J are TRBV20-1 and TRBJ2-7; 11 bases map to TRBD2. The CDR3 is made up of 13 amino acids. With V trimmed by 4 bases and J by 3 bases, 2 bases remained unmatched. Germline V gives CDR1 DFQATT, CDR2 SNEGSKA (reference sequence). CDR3 coding DNA: TGCAGTGCTACGGGACTAGCGGACTACGAGCAGTACTTC. It yields the protein CSATGLADYEQYF.

In DNA form, the CDR3 reads TGTGCCAGCAAGGACTGGTACCGAGAGCAGTTCTTC. The encoded protein is CASKDWYREQFF. The V gene is TRBV6-1, the J gene TRBJ2-1, with D perhaps matching TRBD2 (5 bases). This CDR3 has 12 residues. V was shortened by 7 bases and J by 10 bases, with 14 bases between the two germline ends. CDR1 and CDR2 from the germline V gene are MNHNS and SASEGT.

This clonotype was seen more than once but under ten times. This sequence joins TRBV6-1 and TRBJ1-6; TRBD1 might be the D (6 bases). This CDR3 region has 14 residues. Germline CDR1 reads MNHNS; CDR2 reads SASEGT. Trimming took off 3 bases at V and 9 bases at J, with 12 bases between the two ends. The CDR3, as DNA: TGTGCCAGCAGTGAGAGGGGGAGGAGTTCACCCCTCCACTTT. Residues: CASSERGRSSPLHF.

The V call is TRBV6-4, the J call TRBJ2-5, with a possible D match to TRBD2 (5 bases). The CDR3 loop spans 14 amino acids. V was clipped by 0 bases and J by 13 bases, with 18 bases between them. CDR1 is MRHNA, CDR2 SNTAGT, per germline. Here the CDR3 DNA reads TGTGCCAGCAGTGACTCGGAGGAGAGACAAGAATTGTACTTC. Encoded protein: CASSDSEERQELYF.

This clonotype showed up many times. The chain is built from TRBV6-2 or TRBV6-3 and TRBJ2-1, with 8 bases fitting TRBD2. CDR1 MNHEY and CDR2 SVGEGT come from the germline V gene. V lost 8 bases to trimming and J lost 6 bases; unmatched junction nucleotides: 0. This CDR3 contains 11 residues. The CDR3, as DNA: TGTGCCAGCCGGGGGGGCAATGAGCAGTTCTTC. Its protein product is CASRGGNEQFF.

There are a few counts of this clonotype. The chain is built from TRBV5-1 and TRBJ2-5, with 10 bases identical to TRBD1. The CDR3 covers 17 residues. Trimming cost V 0 bases and J 5 bases; bases outside gene matches: 10. The V gene's germline CDR1 is SGHRS and CDR2 YFSETQ. The CDR3 nucleotides are TGCGCCAGCAGCTTGGGGGCCCGACAGGGGGCTGGGGAGACCCAGTACTTC. Translation: CASSLGARQGAGETQYF.

This clonotype has ten or more counts. The chain uses TRBV20-1 and TRBJ2-7; D not certain. The germline CDR1 and CDR2 sequences are DFQATT and SNEGSKA (reference sequence). This CDR3 spans 13 amino acids. Trimming stripped 3 bases from V and 4 bases from J, with 13 bases between. CDR3 region: CSASPFLGYEQYF. DNA of the CDR3: TGCAGTGCTAGCCCTTTTCTAGGGTACGAGCAGTACTTC.

The CDR3 sequence is CASSLDIQGAHTQYF. The DNA for the CDR3 is TGTGCCAGCAGCTTAGATATACAGGGGGCACATACGCAGTATTTT. The chain recombines TRBV11-2 with TRBJ2-3; 9 bases line up with TRBD1. CDR1 and CDR2 (germline): SGHAT, FQNNGV. The CDR3 has 15 residues. Trimming removed 0 bases from V and 7 bases from J; junction bases left unmatched: 5.

J is TRBJ2-2 and V is TRBV2; unclear D gene. Germline values: CDR1 SNHLY, CDR2 FYNNEI. This CDR3 has 12 amino acids. Trimming took 6 bases from V and 5 from J, leaving 7 bases between them. Here the CDR3 reads CASRPLTGELFF. The CDR3 nucleotides read TGTGCCAGCAGGCCTTTAACCGGGGAGCTGTTTTTT.

V gene TRBV2 combines with J gene TRBJ2-1; D unclear. This CDR3 spans 14 amino acids. The germline gives CDR1 SNHLY, CDR2 FYNNEI. Trimming took 3 bases from V and 2 from J, leaving 8 bases between them. Written as DNA, the CDR3 is TGTGCCAGCAGTGATGGCGGTACCTACAATGAGCAGTTCTTC. It yields the protein CASSDGGTYNEQFF.

This clonotype has at least ten counts. The chain uses TRBV20-1 and TRBJ2-7; 11 positions agree with TRBD2. V dropped 3 bases and J dropped 5; count of bases not matched to a gene: 9. The germline V gene has CDR1 DFQATT and CDR2 SNEGSKA (reference sequence). The CDR3 is 15 residues long. CDR3 in DNA: TGCAGTGCTAGCTTTATAGCGGGGGGGCCCCACGAGCAGTACGTC. This translates into CSASFIAGGPHEQYV.

This clonotype appeared a few times. The chain combines TRBV29-1 with TRBJ2-6, with TRBD1 as a possible D gene (6 bases). V lost 7 bases to trimming and J lost 1 base, with 8 bases between them. Per germline, CDR1 SQVTM and CDR2 ANQGSEA. The CDR3 is 13 amino acids. This chain's CDR3 is CSAGTSGANVLTF. In DNA, the CDR3 is TGCAGCGCAGGGACATCTGGGGCCAACGTCCTGACTTTC.